This T cell receptor (beta chain) is drawn from a study of cytomegalovirus exposure and HLA in healthy donors. General study results and limits: The study dropped some indistinguishable V segments, TRBV6-2 and TRBV6-3 among them.

This clone was detected a few times. The antigen is unknown. The CDR3 runs 14 residues. Looked up from germline, CDR1 is GTSNPN and CDR2 is SVGIG (reference sequence). Trimming cost V 7 bases and J 0 bases, with 13 bases left between them. Primers for the PCR totalled 60 Vbeta and 13 Jbeta. The table came from immunoSEQ multiplex PCR; TCRdb's copy has only in-frame clones and leaves some out. Of about 140,000 clones in the sample, 80% were seen once. The chain couples TRBV30 to TRBJ2-1; D is possibly TRBD2 (6 bases). This clonotype was obtained from a female donor in good health and CMV-seronegative. What was sequenced was PBMCs. This chain's CDR3 is CAFLWGVSYNEQFF. The CDR3 nucleotides are TGTGCCTTCTTGTGGGGGGTCTCCTACAATGAGCAGTTCTTC.